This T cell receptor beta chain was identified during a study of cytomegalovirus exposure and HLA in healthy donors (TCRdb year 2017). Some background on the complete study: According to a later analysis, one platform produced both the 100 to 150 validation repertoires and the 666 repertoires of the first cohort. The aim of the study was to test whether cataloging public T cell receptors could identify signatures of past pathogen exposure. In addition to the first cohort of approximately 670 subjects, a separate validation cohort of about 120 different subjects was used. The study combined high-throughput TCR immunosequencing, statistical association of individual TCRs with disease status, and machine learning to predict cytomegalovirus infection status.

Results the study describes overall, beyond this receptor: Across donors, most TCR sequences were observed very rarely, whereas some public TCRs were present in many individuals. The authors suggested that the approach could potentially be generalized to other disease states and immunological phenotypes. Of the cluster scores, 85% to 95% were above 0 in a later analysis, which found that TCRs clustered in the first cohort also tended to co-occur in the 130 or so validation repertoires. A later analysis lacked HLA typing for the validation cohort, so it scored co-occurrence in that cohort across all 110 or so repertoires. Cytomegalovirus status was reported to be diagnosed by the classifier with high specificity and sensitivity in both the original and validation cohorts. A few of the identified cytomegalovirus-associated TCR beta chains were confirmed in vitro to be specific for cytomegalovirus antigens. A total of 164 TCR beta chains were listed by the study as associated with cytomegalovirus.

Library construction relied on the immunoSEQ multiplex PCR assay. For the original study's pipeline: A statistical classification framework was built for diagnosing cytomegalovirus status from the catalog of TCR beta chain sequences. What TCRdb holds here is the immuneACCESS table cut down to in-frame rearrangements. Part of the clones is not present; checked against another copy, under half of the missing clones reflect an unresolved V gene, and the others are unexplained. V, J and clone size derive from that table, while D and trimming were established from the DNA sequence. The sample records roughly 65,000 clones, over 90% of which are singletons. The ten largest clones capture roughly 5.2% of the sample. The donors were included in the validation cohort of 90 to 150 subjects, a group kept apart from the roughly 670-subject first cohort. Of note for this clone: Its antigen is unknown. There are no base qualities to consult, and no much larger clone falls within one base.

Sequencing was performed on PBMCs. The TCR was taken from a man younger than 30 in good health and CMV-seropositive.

The CDR3 in this case is CSVELPPGTSGKNTGELFF. The DNA reads as follows: TGCAGCGTTGAGCTACCACCGGGGACTAGCGGGAAAAACACCGGGGAGCTGTTTTTT. This sequence uses TRBV29-1 and TRBJ2-2; TRBD2 agrees with 13 junctional bases. CDR1 and CDR2, per the germline V gene, are SQVTM and ANQGSEA. From its cysteine to its phenylalanine, the CDR3 spans 19 amino acids. The sequence is cut down to CDR3 DNA, 57 bases in frame from base 1. Trimming leaves V shorter by 3 bases and J shorter by 2 bases, with the junction holding 12 bases beyond the gene matches.